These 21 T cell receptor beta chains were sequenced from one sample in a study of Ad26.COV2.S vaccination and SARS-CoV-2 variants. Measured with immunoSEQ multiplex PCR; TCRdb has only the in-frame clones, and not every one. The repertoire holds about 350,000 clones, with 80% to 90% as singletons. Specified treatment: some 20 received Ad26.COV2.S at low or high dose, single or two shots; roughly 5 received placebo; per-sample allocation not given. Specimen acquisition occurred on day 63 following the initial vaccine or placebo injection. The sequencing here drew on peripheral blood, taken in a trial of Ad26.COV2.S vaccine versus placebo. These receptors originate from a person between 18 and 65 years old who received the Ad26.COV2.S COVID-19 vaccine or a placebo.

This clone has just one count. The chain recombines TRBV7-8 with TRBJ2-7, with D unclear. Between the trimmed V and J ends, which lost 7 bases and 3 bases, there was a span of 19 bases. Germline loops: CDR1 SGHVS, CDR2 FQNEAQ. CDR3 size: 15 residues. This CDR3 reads CASTSHSWQSYEQYF. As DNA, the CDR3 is TGTGCCAGCACCTCTCATTCGTGGCAGAGCTACGAGCAGTACTTC.

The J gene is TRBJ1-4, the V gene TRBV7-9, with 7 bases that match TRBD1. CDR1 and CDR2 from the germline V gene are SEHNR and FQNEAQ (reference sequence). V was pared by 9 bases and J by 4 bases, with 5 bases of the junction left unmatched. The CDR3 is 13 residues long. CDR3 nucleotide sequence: TGTGCCAGTACCCCAGGGGGTAATGAAAAACTGTTTTTT. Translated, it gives CASTPGGNEKLFF.

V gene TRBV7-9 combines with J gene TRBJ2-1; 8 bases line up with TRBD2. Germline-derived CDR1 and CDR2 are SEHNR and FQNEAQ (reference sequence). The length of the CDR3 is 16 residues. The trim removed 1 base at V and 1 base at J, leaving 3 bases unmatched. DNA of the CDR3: TGTGCCAGCAGCTTAGGAGCGGGGGCATCCTACAATGAGCAGTTCTTC. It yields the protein CASSLGAGASYNEQFF.

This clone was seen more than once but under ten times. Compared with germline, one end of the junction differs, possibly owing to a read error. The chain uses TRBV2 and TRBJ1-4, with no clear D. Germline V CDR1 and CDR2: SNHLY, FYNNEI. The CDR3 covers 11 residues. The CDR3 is CASSQRGEEVF. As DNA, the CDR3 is TGTGCCAGCAGCCAGCGGGGTGAGGAGGTTTTT.

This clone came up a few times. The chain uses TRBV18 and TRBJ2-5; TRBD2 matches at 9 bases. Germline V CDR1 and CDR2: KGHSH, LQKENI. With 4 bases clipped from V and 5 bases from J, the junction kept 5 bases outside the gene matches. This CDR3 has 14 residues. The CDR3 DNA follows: TGTGCCAGCTCACAGGAGCTAGCGGGGGAGACCCAGTACTTC. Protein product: CASSQELAGETQYF. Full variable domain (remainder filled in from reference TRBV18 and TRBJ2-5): NAGVMQNPRHLVRRRGQEARLRCSPMKGHSHVYWYRQLPEEGLKFMVYLQKENIIDESGMPKERFSAEFPKEGPSILRIQQVVRGDSAAYFCASSQELAGETQYFGPGTRLLVL.

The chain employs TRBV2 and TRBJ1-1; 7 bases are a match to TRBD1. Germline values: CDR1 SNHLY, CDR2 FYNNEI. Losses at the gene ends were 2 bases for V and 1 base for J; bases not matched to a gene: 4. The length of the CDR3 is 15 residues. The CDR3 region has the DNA TGTGCCAGCAGTGAAACAGGGGCCAAGAACACTGAAGCTTTCTTT. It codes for CASSETGAKNTEAFF. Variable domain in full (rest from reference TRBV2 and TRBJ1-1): EPEVTQTPSHQVTQMGQEVILRCVPISNHLYFYWYRQILGQKVEFLVSFYNNEISEKSEIFDDQFSVERPDGSNFTLKIRSTKLEDSAMYFCASSETGAKNTEAFFGQGTRLTVV.

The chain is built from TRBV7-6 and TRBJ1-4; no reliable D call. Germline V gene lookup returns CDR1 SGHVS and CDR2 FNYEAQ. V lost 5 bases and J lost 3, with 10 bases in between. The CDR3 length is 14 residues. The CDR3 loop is CASSPSGANEKLFF. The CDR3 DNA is TGTGCCAGCAGCCCTAGCGGGGCTAATGAAAAACTGTTTTTT. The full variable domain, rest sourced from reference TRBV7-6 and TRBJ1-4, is GAGVSQSPRYKVTKRGQDVALRCDPISGHVSLYWYRQALGQGPEFLTYFNYEAQQDKSGLPNDRFSAERPEGSISTLTIQRTEQRDSAMYRCASSPSGANEKLFFGSGTQLSVL.

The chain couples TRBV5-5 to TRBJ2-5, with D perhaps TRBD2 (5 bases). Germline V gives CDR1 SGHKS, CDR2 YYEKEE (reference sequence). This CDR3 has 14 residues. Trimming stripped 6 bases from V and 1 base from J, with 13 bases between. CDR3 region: CASTPEDFQETQYF. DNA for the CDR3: TGTGCCAGCACGCCTGAGGACTTCCAAGAGACCCAGTACTTC.

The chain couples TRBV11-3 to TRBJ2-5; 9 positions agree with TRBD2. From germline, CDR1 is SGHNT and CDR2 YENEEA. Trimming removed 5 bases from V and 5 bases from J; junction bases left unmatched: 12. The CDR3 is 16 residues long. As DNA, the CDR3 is TGTGCCAGCAGCCTCACCTTAGCGGGGGCCCGGGAGACCCAGTACTTC. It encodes CASSLTLAGARETQYF.

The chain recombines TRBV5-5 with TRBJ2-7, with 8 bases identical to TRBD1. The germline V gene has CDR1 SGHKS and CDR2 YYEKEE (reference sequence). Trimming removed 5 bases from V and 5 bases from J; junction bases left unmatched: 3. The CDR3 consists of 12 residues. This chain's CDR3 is CASSRTGNEQYF. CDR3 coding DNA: TGTGCCAGCAGTCGGACAGGGAACGAGCAGTACTTC. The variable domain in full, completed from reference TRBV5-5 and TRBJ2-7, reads DAGVTQSPTHLIKTRGQQVTLRCSPISGHKSVSWYQQVLGQGPQFIFQYYEKEERGRGNFPDRFSARQFPNYSSELNVNALLLGDSALYLCASSRTGNEQYFGPGTRLTVT.

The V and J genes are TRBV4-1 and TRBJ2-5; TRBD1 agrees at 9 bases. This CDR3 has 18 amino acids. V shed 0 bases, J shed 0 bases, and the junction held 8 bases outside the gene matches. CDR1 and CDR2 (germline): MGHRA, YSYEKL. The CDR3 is CASSQESTGGLYQETQYF. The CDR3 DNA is TGCGCCAGCAGCCAAGAATCTACAGGGGGCTTGTACCAAGAGACCCAGTACTTC.

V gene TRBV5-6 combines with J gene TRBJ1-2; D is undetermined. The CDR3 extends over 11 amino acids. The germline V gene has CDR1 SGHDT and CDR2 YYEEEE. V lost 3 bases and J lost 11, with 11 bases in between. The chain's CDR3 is CASSWAGVYTF. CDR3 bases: TGTGCCAGCAGCTGGGCTGGAGTATACACCTTC. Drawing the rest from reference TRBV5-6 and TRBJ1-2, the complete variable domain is DAGVTQSPTHLIKTRGQQVTLRCSPKSGHDTVSWYQQALGQGPQFIFQYYEEEERQRGNFPDRFSGHQFPNYSSELNVNALLLGDSALYLCASSWAGVYTFGSGTRLTVV.

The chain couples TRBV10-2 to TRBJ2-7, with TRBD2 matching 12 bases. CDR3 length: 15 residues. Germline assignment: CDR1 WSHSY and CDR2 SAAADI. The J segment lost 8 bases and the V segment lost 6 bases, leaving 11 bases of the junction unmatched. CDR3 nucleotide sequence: TGCGCCAGCAGACCCCGACTAGCGGGAGCGGCGAAGCAGTACTTC. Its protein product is CASRPRLAGAAKQYF.

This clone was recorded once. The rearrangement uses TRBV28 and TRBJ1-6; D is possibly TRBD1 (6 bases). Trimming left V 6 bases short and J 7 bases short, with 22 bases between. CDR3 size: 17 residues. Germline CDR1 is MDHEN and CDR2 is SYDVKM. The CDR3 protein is CASSSPQAGTLNSPLHF. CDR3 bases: TGTGCCAGCAGCTCCCCCCAGGCAGGGACATTGAATTCACCCCTCCACTTT.

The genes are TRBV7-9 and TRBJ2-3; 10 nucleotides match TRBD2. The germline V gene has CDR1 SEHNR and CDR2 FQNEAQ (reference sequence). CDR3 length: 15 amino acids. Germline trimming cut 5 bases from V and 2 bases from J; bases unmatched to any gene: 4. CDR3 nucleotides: TGTGCCAGCAGCCGACTAGCGGGCACCACAGATACGCAGTATTTT. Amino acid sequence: CASSRLAGTTDTQYF.

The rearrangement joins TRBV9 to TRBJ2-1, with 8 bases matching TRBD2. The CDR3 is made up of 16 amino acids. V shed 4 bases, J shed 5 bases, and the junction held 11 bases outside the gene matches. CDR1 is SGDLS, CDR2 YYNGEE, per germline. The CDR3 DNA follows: TGTGCCAGCAGCCAGAGGGGACTAGAAGCCAACAATGAGCAGTTCTTC. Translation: CASSQRGLEANNEQFF.

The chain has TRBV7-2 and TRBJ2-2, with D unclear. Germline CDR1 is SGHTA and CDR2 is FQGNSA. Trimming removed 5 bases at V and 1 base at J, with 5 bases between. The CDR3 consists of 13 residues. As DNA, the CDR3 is TGTGCCAGCAGCGCCAGGAACACCGGGGAGCTGTTTTTT. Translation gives CASSARNTGELFF.

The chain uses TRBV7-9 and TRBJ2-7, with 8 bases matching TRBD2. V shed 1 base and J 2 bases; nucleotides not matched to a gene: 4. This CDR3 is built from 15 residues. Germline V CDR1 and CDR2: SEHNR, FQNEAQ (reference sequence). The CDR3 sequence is CASSLVPGGPYEQYF. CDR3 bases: TGTGCCAGCAGCTTAGTGCCGGGGGGGCCCTACGAGCAGTACTTC.

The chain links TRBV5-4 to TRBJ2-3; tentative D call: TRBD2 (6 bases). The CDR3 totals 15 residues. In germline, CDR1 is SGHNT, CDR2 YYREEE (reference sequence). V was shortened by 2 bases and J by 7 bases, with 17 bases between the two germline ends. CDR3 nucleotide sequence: TGTGCCAGCAGCTTTGACGGCGGGGACGTTTATACGCAGTATTTT. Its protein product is CASSFDGGDVYTQYF.

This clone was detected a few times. The DNA for the CDR3 is TGTGCCAGCAGCCAAGGGGGACAGGGGGGTCAGCCCCAGCATTTT. Amino acids: CASSQGGQGGQPQHF. This chain connects TRBV14 to TRBJ1-5, with 11 bases fitting TRBD1. The CDR3 contains 15 residues. Trimming at V came to 1 base and at J to 6 bases, leaving 2 bases not matched to a gene. Germline V gene sequence: CDR1 SGHDN, CDR2 FVKESK.

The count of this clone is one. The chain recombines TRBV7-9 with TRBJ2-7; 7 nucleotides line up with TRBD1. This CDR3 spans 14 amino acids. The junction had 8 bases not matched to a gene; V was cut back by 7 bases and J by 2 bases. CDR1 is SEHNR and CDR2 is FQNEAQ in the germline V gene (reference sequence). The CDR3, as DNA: TGTGCCAGCACCCATCCGACAGGGCCCTACGAGCAGTACTTC. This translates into CASTHPTGPYEQYF.